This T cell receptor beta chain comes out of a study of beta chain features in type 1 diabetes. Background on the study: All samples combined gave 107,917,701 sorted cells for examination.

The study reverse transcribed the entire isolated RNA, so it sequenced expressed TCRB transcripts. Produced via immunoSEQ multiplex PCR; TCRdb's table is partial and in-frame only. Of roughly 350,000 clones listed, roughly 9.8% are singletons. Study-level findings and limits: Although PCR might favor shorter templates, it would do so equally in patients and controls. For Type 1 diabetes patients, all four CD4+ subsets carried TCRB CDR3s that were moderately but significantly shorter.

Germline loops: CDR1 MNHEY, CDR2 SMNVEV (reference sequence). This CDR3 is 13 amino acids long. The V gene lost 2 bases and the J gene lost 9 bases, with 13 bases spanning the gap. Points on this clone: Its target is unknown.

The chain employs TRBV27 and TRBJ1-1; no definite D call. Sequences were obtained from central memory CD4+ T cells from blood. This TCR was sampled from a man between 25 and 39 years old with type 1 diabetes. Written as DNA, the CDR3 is TGTGCCAGCAGTTTAAGTGGCCGAGCGAAAGCTTTCTTT. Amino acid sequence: CASSLSGRAKAFF.